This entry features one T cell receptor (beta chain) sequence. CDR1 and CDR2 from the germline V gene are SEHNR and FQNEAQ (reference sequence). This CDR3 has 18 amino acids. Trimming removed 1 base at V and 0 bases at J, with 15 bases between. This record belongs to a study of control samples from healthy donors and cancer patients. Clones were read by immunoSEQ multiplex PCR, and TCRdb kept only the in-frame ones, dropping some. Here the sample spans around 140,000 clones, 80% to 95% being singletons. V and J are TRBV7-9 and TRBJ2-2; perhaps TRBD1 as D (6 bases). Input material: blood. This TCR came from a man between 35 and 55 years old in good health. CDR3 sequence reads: CASSLGQAAQANTGELFF. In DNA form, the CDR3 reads TGTGCCAGCAGCTTAGGACAGGCCGCCCAAGCGAACACCGGGGAGCTGTTTTTT.